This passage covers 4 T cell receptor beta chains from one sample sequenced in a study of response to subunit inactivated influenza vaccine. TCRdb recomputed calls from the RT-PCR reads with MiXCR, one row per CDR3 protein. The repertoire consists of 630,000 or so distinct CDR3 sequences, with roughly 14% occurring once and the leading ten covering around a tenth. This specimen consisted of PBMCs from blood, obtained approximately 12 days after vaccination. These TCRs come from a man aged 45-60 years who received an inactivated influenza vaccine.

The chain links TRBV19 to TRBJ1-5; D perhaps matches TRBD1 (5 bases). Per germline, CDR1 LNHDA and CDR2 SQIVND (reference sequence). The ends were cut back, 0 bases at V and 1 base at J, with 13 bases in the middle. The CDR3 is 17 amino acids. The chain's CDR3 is CASSIDRGSGSNQPQHF. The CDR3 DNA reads TGTGCCAGTAGTATAGACCGGGGGTCTGGCAGCAATCAGCCCCAGCATTTT.

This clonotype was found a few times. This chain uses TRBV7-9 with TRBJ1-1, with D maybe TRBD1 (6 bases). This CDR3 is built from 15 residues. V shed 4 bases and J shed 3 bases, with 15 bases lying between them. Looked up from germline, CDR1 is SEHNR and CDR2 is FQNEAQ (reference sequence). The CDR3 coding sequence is TGTGCCAGCAGCTCTTTGGGGGGGGCGTACACTGAAGCTTTCTTT. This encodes CASSSLGGAYTEAFF. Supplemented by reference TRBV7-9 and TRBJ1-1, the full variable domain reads DTGVSQNPRHKITKRGQNVTFRCDPISEHNRLYWYRQTLGQGPEFLTYFQNEAQLEKSRLLSDRFSAERPKGSFSTLEIQRTEQGDSAMYLCASSSLGGAYTEAFFGQGTRLTVV.

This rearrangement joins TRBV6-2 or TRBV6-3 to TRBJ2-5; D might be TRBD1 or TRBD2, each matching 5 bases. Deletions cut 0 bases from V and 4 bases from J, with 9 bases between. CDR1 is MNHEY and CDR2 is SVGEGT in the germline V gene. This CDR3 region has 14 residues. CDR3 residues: CASSYSWGPETQYF. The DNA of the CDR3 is TGTGCCAGCAGTTACTCGTGGGGACCAGAGACCCAGTACTTC.

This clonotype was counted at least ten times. In DNA, the CDR3 is TGTGCCAGCAGCCGTCTGAACAGGCTGGGGGCCTACGAGCAGTACTTC. It codes for CASSRLNRLGAYEQYF. The V call is TRBV5-6, the J call TRBJ2-7, with D tentatively TRBD1 or TRBD2 (5 bases each). With 4 bases removed from V and 2 bases from J, the gap between germline ends came to 19 bases. The V gene's germline CDR1 is SGHDT and CDR2 YYEEEE. The CDR3 sequence is 16 residues long. The entire variable domain, with the rest obtained from reference TRBV5-6 and TRBJ2-7, is as follows: DAGVTQSPTHLIKTRGQQVTLRCSPKSGHDTVSWYQQALGQGPQFIFQYYEEEERQRGNFPDRFSGHQFPNYSSELNVNALLLGDSALYLCASSRLNRLGAYEQYFGPGTRLTVT.